The rows below give T cell receptor beta chains drawn from one sample of a study of T-cell memory formation after mild COVID-19. TCRdb passed the 5' RACE reads through MiXCR, listing each CDR3 protein once. The sample has 400,000 to 450,000 distinct CDR3 sequences, 18% seen once. The sample was PBMCs or a T cell subset sorted from them (not recorded which). The origin of the receptors is a man between 18 and 35 years old who had mild COVID-19 (a few samples of this study predate the infection). Cell type and time point are not known. CDR3s include the opening cysteine and the closing phenylalanine or tryptophan. The D gene is left open where the match is weak. Clone size, where shown, is once, few, many, or a class for clones that have expanded.

v_call,d_call,clone_size,j_call,cdr3_nt,cdr3_aa
TRBV2,TRBD2,few,TRBJ2-5,TGTGCCAGCAGTGAAGCGCGGTCAGGGAGGGGCCAAGAGACCCAGTACTTC,CASSEARSGRGQETQYF
TRBV4-1,-,-,TRBJ2-5,TGCGCCAGCAGCCAAGCCCTACCGGGACAATCCCAAGAGACCCAGTACTTC,CASSQALPGQSQETQYF
TRBV12-3/TRBV12-4,TRBD1,few,TRBJ2-3,TGTGCCAGCAGCGGACAGGGCTACCATACGCAGTATTTT,CASSGQGYHTQYF
TRBV6-5,-,-,TRBJ2-3,TGTGCCAGCAGTCGTAGGGTAGACACAGATACGCAGTATTTT,CASSRRVDTDTQYF
TRBV6-2/TRBV6-3,TRBD1,-,TRBJ2-7,TGTGCCAGCAGTCAGGGGACAGGGGTCTACGAGCAGTACTTC,CASSQGTGVYEQYF
TRBV12-3/TRBV12-4,-,few,TRBJ1-6,TGTGCCAGCAGTCCGAAATCTGATAGTTCACCCCTCCACTTT,CASSPKSDSSPLHF
TRBV12-3/TRBV12-4,-,-,TRBJ1-1,TGTGCCAGCAGTTCAGGTAGCATGAACACTGAAGCTTTCTTT,CASSSGSMNTEAFF
TRBV6-5,-,once,TRBJ1-6,TGTGCCAGCAGTTACGGACAGAGTATTCTCCCCCTCCACTTT,CASSYGQSILPLHF
TRBV12-3/TRBV12-4,-,few,TRBJ2-3,TGTGCCAGCAGACCAAGGCGGCGGTCACCTAGCACAGATACGCAGTATTTT,CASRPRRRSPSTDTQYF
TRBV27,TRBD2,many,TRBJ2-5,TGTGCCAGCAGTCCTGTAGCGGGGGGGCCGAGATCCGAGACCCAGTACTTC,CASSPVAGGPRSETQYF
TRBV4-3,-,few,TRBJ2-2,TGCGCCAGCAGCCATGGTTACGGGGAGCTGTTTTTT,CASSHGYGELFF
TRBV2,TRBD1,-,TRBJ1-1,TGTGCCAGCAGGGACAGGCTGAACACTGAAGCTTTCTTT,CASRDRLNTEAFF
TRBV30,-,-,TRBJ1-1,TGTGCCTGGAGTGTGCGCGCTGAAGCTTTCTTT,CAWSVRAEAFF